The T cell receptor beta chain under discussion was sequenced for a study of T-cell memory formation after mild COVID-19. At the level of the study: Clusters of TCRs were largely donor specific.

TCRdb re-derived calls from the 5' RACE reads in MiXCR, one entry per CDR3 protein. The sample consists of roughly 200,000 distinct CDR3 sequences, more than 8% of them appearing once. In germline, CDR1 is DFQATT, CDR2 SNEGSKA (reference sequence). The CDR3 is 13 residues long. Trimming took 3 bases from V and 6 from J, leaving 12 bases between them. This clonotype was recorded a few times. Antigen: not known. Regarding the study as a whole: Of the contracting clones, CD4+ ones lay mainly in CM and EM, and CD8+ ones in EMRA. Contracting clones, day 15 to 85, had balanced CD4/CD8, and later expanders favored CD4+. The finding that pre-infection memory included some responding clones suggested that cross-reactive memory joined.

This chain connects TRBV20-1 to TRBJ1-5; D is possibly TRBD1 (5 bases). This clonotype was obtained from a young man who had mild COVID-19 (a few samples of this study predate the infection). Cell type and time point are not known. The sequenced material came from PBMCs or a T cell subset sorted from them (not recorded which). The CDR3 is CSASRGESQPQHF. The CDR3 DNA is TGCAGTGCTAGCCGGGGCGAGAGTCAGCCCCAGCATTTT.